Listed below are T cell receptor beta chains from one sample, sequenced in a study of T cell changes during pregnancy in multiple sclerosis. Generated by immunoSEQ multiplex PCR, the TCRdb table keeps only in-frame clones and is missing some. The table records tens of thousands of clones, 70% to 90% of them present only once. The sequenced sample was CD8+ T cells from peripheral blood mononuclear cells, obtained in the first trimester of pregnancy. These receptors all come from a female donor in good health, enrolled as a control in a pregnancy study. Both conserved end residues are part of each CDR3. The D gene is left open where the match is weak. Where a row states a size, it is once, few, many or the class of an expanded clone; other rows omit it.

v_call: TRBV4-3; clone_size: many; j_call: TRBJ2-1; d_call: NA; cdr3_aa: CASSQKLASYNEQFF; cdr3_nt: TGCGCCAGCAGCCAAAAGCTTGCCTCCTACAATGAGCAGTTCTTC
v_call: TRBV7-8; clone_size: NA; j_call: TRBJ1-4; d_call: TRBD1; cdr3_aa: CASSLAVPTGADEKLFF; cdr3_nt: TGTGCCAGCAGCTTAGCGGTACCGACAGGGGCGGATGAAAAACTGTTTTTT
v_call: TRBV28; clone_size: many; j_call: TRBJ1-2; d_call: TRBD1; cdr3_aa: CASREVEGAGYGYTF; cdr3_nt: TGTGCCAGCAGGGAGGTCGAGGGGGCAGGATATGGCTACACCTTC
v_call: TRBV11-2; clone_size: NA; j_call: TRBJ2-7; d_call: NA; cdr3_aa: CASSTRRGSSYEQYF; cdr3_nt: TGTGCCAGCAGCACCCGCAGAGGGAGCTCCTACGAGCAGTACTTC
v_call: TRBV5-4; clone_size: NA; j_call: TRBJ2-5; d_call: NA; cdr3_aa: CASSLRGGTKETQYF; cdr3_nt: TGTGCCAGCAGCTTGCGCGGGGGCACTAAAGAGACCCAGTACTTC
v_call: TRBV27; clone_size: NA; j_call: TRBJ2-1; d_call: TRBD2; cdr3_aa: CASSPLGREGLNEQFF; cdr3_nt: TGTGCCAGCAGTCCGCTAGGGCGGGAGGGCCTAAATGAGCAGTTCTTC
v_call: TRBV6-1; clone_size: NA; j_call: TRBJ2-7; d_call: TRBD1; cdr3_aa: CASRAGQGQYEQYF; cdr3_nt: TGTGCCAGCAGGGCAGGACAGGGGCAGTACGAGCAGTACTTC
v_call: TRBV11-1; clone_size: NA; j_call: TRBJ2-1; d_call: NA; cdr3_aa: CASSEALVSSYNEQFF; cdr3_nt: TGTGCCAGCAGCGAGGCTCTGGTGAGCTCCTACAATGAGCAGTTCTTC
v_call: TRBV6-1; clone_size: NA; j_call: TRBJ2-7; d_call: TRBD1; cdr3_aa: CASSEGTGGSYEQYF; cdr3_nt: TGTGCCAGCAGTGAGGGGACAGGGGGCTCATACGAGCAGTACTTC
v_call: TRBV4-2; clone_size: NA; j_call: TRBJ1-3; d_call: NA; cdr3_aa: CASSQDGGLGGNTIYF; cdr3_nt: TGTGCCAGCAGCCAAGACGGGGGGCTCGGTGGAAACACCATATATTTT
v_call: TRBV6-5; clone_size: once; j_call: TRBJ2-1; d_call: NA; cdr3_aa: CASSLDRYNEQFF; cdr3_nt: TGTGCCAGCAGTCTCGACAGGTACAATGAGCAGTTCTTC
v_call: TRBV6-1; clone_size: NA; j_call: TRBJ1-1; d_call: TRBD1; cdr3_aa: CASSELPGTGNTEAFF; cdr3_nt: TGTGCCAGCAGTGAATTACCGGGGACAGGGAACACTGAAGCTTTCTTT
v_call: TRBV10-1; clone_size: NA; j_call: TRBJ2-7; d_call: TRBD1; cdr3_aa: CASSEFEGAYEQYF; cdr3_nt: TGCGCCAGCAGTGAGTTTGAGGGGGCGTACGAGCAGTACTTC
v_call: TRBV7-9; clone_size: NA; j_call: TRBJ2-7; d_call: NA; cdr3_aa: CASSFKVGWNEQYF; cdr3_nt: TGTGCCAGCAGCTTTAAGGTCGGGTGGAACGAGCAGTACTTC
v_call: TRBV27; clone_size: NA; j_call: TRBJ2-7; d_call: NA; cdr3_aa: CASSLRRFAYEQYF; cdr3_nt: TGTGCCAGCAGTCTCCGTCGGTTCGCCTACGAGCAGTACTTC
v_call: TRBV29-1; clone_size: few; j_call: TRBJ2-7; d_call: TRBD1; cdr3_aa: CSASPRGQTYEQYF; cdr3_nt: TGCAGCGCCTCCCCCCGGGGACAGACCTACGAGCAGTACTTC
v_call: TRBV7-9; clone_size: NA; j_call: TRBJ2-7; d_call: TRBD1; cdr3_aa: CASMGQGVYEQYF; cdr3_nt: TGTGCCAGCATGGGGCAGGGGGTCTACGAGCAGTACTTC
v_call: TRBV7-9; clone_size: NA; j_call: TRBJ1-1; d_call: TRBD1; cdr3_aa: CASSLFPQGMNTEAFF; cdr3_nt: TGTGCCAGCAGCTTATTCCCACAGGGGATGAACACTGAAGCTTTCTTT
v_call: TRBV21-1; clone_size: NA; j_call: TRBJ1-4; d_call: NA; cdr3_aa: CASTSRRGLDEKLFF; cdr3_nt: TGTGCCAGCACCTCAAGGAGGGGATTGGATGAAAAACTGTTTTTT
v_call: TRBV6-5; clone_size: few; j_call: TRBJ2-6; d_call: NA; cdr3_aa: CASSYSGGSGANVLTF; cdr3_nt: TGTGCCAGCAGTTACTCAGGGGGCTCTGGGGCCAACGTCCTGACTTTC
v_call: TRBV27; clone_size: NA; j_call: TRBJ1-5; d_call: NA; cdr3_aa: CASSHRDSNQPQHF; cdr3_nt: TGTGCCAGCAGTCACAGGGATAGCAATCAGCCCCAGCATTTT
v_call: TRBV6-1; clone_size: NA; j_call: TRBJ1-2; d_call: TRBD1; cdr3_aa: CASSNGEDRGSGYTF; cdr3_nt: TGTGCCAGCAGTAATGGGGAAGACAGGGGGAGTGGCTACACCTTC
v_call: TRBV7-3; clone_size: NA; j_call: TRBJ2-3; d_call: NA; cdr3_aa: CASSPITRTDTQYF; cdr3_nt: TGTGCCAGCAGCCCTATCACTAGGACAGATACGCAGTATTTT
v_call: TRBV15; clone_size: NA; j_call: TRBJ2-7; d_call: TRBD2; cdr3_aa: CATSPVAAGGDEQYF; cdr3_nt: TGTGCCACCAGCCCAGTGGCAGCGGGAGGGGACGAGCAGTACTTC
v_call: TRBV4-1; clone_size: once; j_call: TRBJ1-5; d_call: TRBD1; cdr3_aa: CASSYRTGDQPQHF; cdr3_nt: TGCGCCAGCAGCTATAGGACAGGGGATCAGCCCCAGCATTTT
v_call: TRBV5-6; clone_size: NA; j_call: TRBJ1-2; d_call: NA; cdr3_aa: CASSTQGRGYTF; cdr3_nt: TGTGCCAGCAGCACACAGGGCCGGGGCTACACCTTC
v_call: TRBV6-6; clone_size: NA; j_call: TRBJ1-4; d_call: TRBD1; cdr3_aa: CASSYSTGYGEKLFF; cdr3_nt: TGTGCCAGCAGTTACTCGACAGGGTATGGTGAAAAACTGTTTTTT
v_call: TRBV10-2; clone_size: NA; j_call: TRBJ2-1; d_call: NA; cdr3_aa: CASSWGDLFNEQFF; cdr3_nt: TGCGCCAGCAGCTGGGGGGACCTTTTTAATGAGCAGTTCTTC
v_call: TRBV18; clone_size: once; j_call: TRBJ2-3; d_call: TRBD2; cdr3_aa: CASSRVPGTSGSRDTQYF; cdr3_nt: TGTGCCAGTTCTAGAGTCCCCGGGACTAGCGGTTCCCGGGATACGCAGTATTTT
v_call: TRBV4-3; clone_size: NA; j_call: TRBJ2-2; d_call: NA; cdr3_aa: CASSQDRRSFTGELFF; cdr3_nt: TGCGCCAGCAGCCAAGATCGGAGGTCTTTCACCGGGGAGCTGTTTTTT
v_call: TRBV15; clone_size: many; j_call: TRBJ2-1; d_call: NA; cdr3_aa: CATSPSLGSGWNEQFF; cdr3_nt: TGTGCCACCAGCCCCTCTCTGGGCTCGGGGTGGAATGAGCAGTTCTTC
v_call: TRBV27; clone_size: once; j_call: TRBJ2-1; d_call: TRBD2; cdr3_aa: CASSNIAGLIRNEQFF; cdr3_nt: TGTGCCAGCAGTAACATAGCGGGATTGATTAGGAATGAGCAGTTCTTC
v_call: TRBV7-8; clone_size: NA; j_call: TRBJ2-7; d_call: TRBD2; cdr3_aa: CASSLASGGEQYF; cdr3_nt: TGTGCCAGCAGCTTGGCTAGCGGGGGGGAGCAGTACTTC
v_call: TRBV7-9; clone_size: NA; j_call: TRBJ1-5; d_call: NA; cdr3_aa: CASSLAGEGPDQPQHF; cdr3_nt: TGTGCCAGCAGCTTAGCGGGGGAGGGCCCAGATCAGCCCCAGCATTTT
v_call: TRBV6-4; clone_size: few; j_call: TRBJ2-3; d_call: TRBD2; cdr3_aa: CASSVSSGGSDTQYF; cdr3_nt: TGTGCCAGCAGTGTTTCTAGCGGGGGCTCAGATACGCAGTATTTT
v_call: TRBV9; clone_size: NA; j_call: TRBJ2-1; d_call: TRBD2; cdr3_aa: CASSASGGAGYEQFF; cdr3_nt: TGTGCCAGCAGCGCTAGCGGGGGGGCCGGCTATGAGCAGTTCTTC